The 5 T cell receptor beta chains presented below share a single source sample, sequenced in a study of blood T cell repertoires in COVID-19. The table came from immunoSEQ multiplex PCR; TCRdb's copy has only in-frame clones and leaves some out. The table lists 99,000 or so clones, approximately 83% of them singletons. Sequences were obtained from peripheral blood. Receptors were obtained from an elderly woman with active or convalescent COVID-19.

This clone was seen once. The V call is TRBV7-6, the J call TRBJ1-5; 9 bases map to TRBD1. Germline loops: CDR1 SGHVS, CDR2 FNYEAQ. V lost 5 bases and J lost 0; bases outside the gene matches: 8. The CDR3 runs to 17 residues. The CDR3, as DNA: TGTGCCAGCAGCGCCGGGACAGGGAAACTTAGCAATCAGCCCCAGCATTTT. It encodes CASSAGTGKLSNQPQHF.

CDR3 nucleotides: TGCAGCGTTGCGGGACAGGGTCGGCCGGACACTGAAGCTTTCTTT. Its translation: CSVAGQGRPDTEAFF. The V call is TRBV29-1, the J call TRBJ1-1, with 9 bases fitting TRBD1. Trimming took 4 bases from V and 3 from J; bases not matched to a gene: 9. Germline V gene lookup returns CDR1 SQVTM and CDR2 ANQGSEA. There are 15 residues in the CDR3.

This chain links TRBV6-5 with TRBJ2-2, with 8 bases lining up with TRBD2. Per germline, CDR1 MNHEY and CDR2 SVGAGI. With V trimmed by 7 bases and J by 4 bases, 8 bases remained unmatched. CDR3 size: 15 residues. The CDR3 nucleotides are TGTGCCAGCAACCGGGGGGGGCTTGGCACCGGGGAGCTGTTTTTT. Amino acids: CASNRGGLGTGELFF.

The chain uses TRBV30 and TRBJ2-3; D gene unclear. Trimming pared 0 bases from V and 7 bases from J, leaving 8 bases between. Per the germline V gene, CDR1 is GTSNPN and CDR2 is SVGIG (reference sequence). This CDR3 comprises 12 residues. The CDR3, as DNA: TGTGCCTGGAGTGTACGGTTCTATACGCAGTATTTT. Protein sequence: CAWSVRFYTQYF.

The chain recombines TRBV18 with TRBJ1-1; possible D gene TRBD1, 5 bases. The germline V gene has CDR1 KGHSH and CDR2 LQKENI. This CDR3 spans 14 amino acids. Trimming left V 3 bases short and J 3 bases short, with 11 bases between. The CDR3 sequence is CASSPGAGHTEAFF. The CDR3 DNA reads as TGTGCCAGCTCACCCGGAGCAGGGCACACTGAAGCTTTCTTT.